Given below is one TCR beta chain in context. This sample was taken from a study of blood T cell repertoires in COVID-19. Study information: Both acute and convalescent COVID-19 samples were obtained from the United States, Italy and Spain. T cells, B-cell-depleted T cells, or PBMCs supplied cDNA or gDNA.

Between the trimmed V and J ends, which lost 3 bases and 7 bases, there was a span of 12 bases. There are 12 residues in the CDR3. The germline V gene encodes CDR1 SQVTM and CDR2 ANQGSEA. As processed by the authors: Nucleated cell counts were estimated from reference gene primer amplification. Assay used: immunoSEQ multiplex PCR; TCRdb lists only in-frame clones, some missing. The V and J calls and the clone size are those of that table, but D and trimming were determined from the DNA. Seen here are roughly 260,000 clones, roughly 82% observed once, and the top ten hold roughly 4.7%. The chain joins TRBV29-1 to TRBJ1-2; no reliable D call. Sample: peripheral blood. The source is an older woman with acute or convalescent COVID-19. DNA of the CDR3: TGCAGCGTTGACGTGAGCGTCGGTGGCTACACCTTC. This translates into CSVDVSVGGYTF.